These 10 T cell receptor delta chains originate from one sample sequenced in a study of γδ T cells in repeated Plasmodium falciparum infection. Flow sorting of PBMC yielded separate Vgamma9/Vdelta2+ and Vdelta2-negative gammadelta T cell populations for bulk repertoire analysis. TCRdb applied CATT to the multiplex PCR reads for clone calling. The profile shows 85,000 to 90,000 delta-chain clones, over 1.1% of them singletons. The sample comprised gamma-delta T cells from blood. These receptors came from a pool of human donors (malaria-infected and uninfected, not separated).

With regard to this clone: The amino acid sequence in TCRdb belongs to a much larger clone and departs from this DNA's translation at residue 15, likely a sequencing read error; the sequence shown is translated from the DNA. The J gene went uncalled, whereas the V gene is TRDV1; the D call of TRDD3 is as the table states it, not checked on the DNA. The CDR3 is made up of 16 amino acids. Germline V gives CDR1 TSWWSYY, CDR2 QGS. The CDR3 protein is CALGETRAAYTDKLTF. The CDR3 region has the DNA TGTGCTCTTGGGGAAACAAGGGCCGCGTACACCGATAAACTCACCTTT.

This clone was seen only a few times. This probably arose from a read error, given a far larger clone one base away. Other DNA sequences of this sample code for an identical CDR3. CDR3 bases: TGTGCTCTTGGGGAGCTGTCCCTACGGGGGTGGGGGAGTGCTTTGACAGCACAACTCTTCTTT. Translation gives CALGELSLRGWGSALTAQLFF. The chain links TRDV1 to TRDJ2, with 7 bases lining up with TRDD3. Here the J gene came from matching the DNA to germline, since TCRdb omits it. Germline CDR1 TSWWSYY, CDR2 QGS. The CDR3 extends over 21 amino acids. V lost 3 bases and J lost 0; bases outside the gene matches: 19.

Of note for this clone: One base away lies a much larger clone, so this may be a sequencing read error. This same CDR3 is encoded by further DNA sequences in the sample. V is TRAV29/DV5 and J is TRDJ1; a weak D match, TRDD3 (8 bases). Germline CDR1 is NSMFDY and CDR2 is ISSIKDK. CDR3 size: 20 residues. CDR3 amino acids: CAARVPFLRRGIKGTDKLIF. As DNA, the CDR3 is TGTGCGGCAAGGGTCCCTTTCCTACGCCGGGGGATAAAGGGCACCGATAAACTCATCTTT.

This clone was found a few times. TCRdb's protein, taken from a much larger clone, differs from this DNA's translation at residue 13, likely owing to a read error; the protein displayed comes from the DNA. The chain recombines TRDV1 with TRDJ1; 10 bases are shared with TRDD3. Matching the DNA to germline supplied the J gene, which TCRdb does not give. The germline gives CDR1 TSWWSYY, CDR2 QGS. Unmatched junction bases numbered 34, after V lost 0 bases and J lost 0 bases. The CDR3 consists of 27 residues. CDR3 sequence reads: CALGELNIAPGPIYWGIGGIYTDKLIF. The CDR3 coding sequence is TGTGCTCTTGGGGAACTAAACATCGCCCCCGGGCCTATATACTGGGGGATTGGCGGGATCTACACCGATAAACTCATCTTT.

This clone was counted between two and nine times. With only one base between it and a far larger clone, this is likely a read error. Different DNA sequences within this sample yield the same CDR3. This CDR3 reads CALGEAFFLDGRGGKLIF. CDR3 coding DNA: TGTGCTCTTGGGGAAGCTTTCTTCCTCGACGGGAGAGGGGGTAAACTCATCTTT. The chain joins TRDV1 to TRDJ1, with D maybe TRDD2 (6 bases). The J gene, missing from TCRdb, was assigned here through DNA to germline matching. The V end was cut by 2 bases, the J end by 7 bases, with 26 bases between. The CDR3 is made up of 18 amino acids. Germline lookup yields CDR1 TSWWSYY and CDR2 QGS.

Judged by abundance, this clone is medium-sized. The same CDR3 arises from other DNA sequences in this sample as well. This sequence joins TRDV2 and TRDJ3, with 13 positions matching TRDD3. CDR1 is GEAIGNYY, CDR2 EKD, per germline. Trimming took 2 bases from V and 0 from J; bases not matched to a gene: 9. The CDR3 totals 21 residues. CDR3: CACDKVLGDTQSSWDTRQMFF. The CDR3, as DNA: TGTGCCTGTGACAAAGTACTGGGGGATACGCAGAGCTCCTGGGACACCCGACAGATGTTTTTC.

This clone was seen more than once but under ten times. TCRdb's entry gives the protein of a much larger clone, which mismatches this DNA's translation at residue 4, likely from a read error; the protein reported here is translated from the DNA. V gene assignment gives TRDV3, but the J gene was left uncalled; TRDD3 is the table's D call, not checked against the DNA. The CDR3 has 16 residues. Germline V CDR1 and CDR2: TVYSNPD, GDNSRS (reference sequence). In DNA form, the CDR3 reads TGTGCCGTTTCTGGACTTCGGGGGGATACCCTTGATAAGCTCATCTTT. Translating it yields CAVSGLRGDTLDKLIF.

Worth noting for this clone: TCRdb pairs this DNA with a much larger clone's protein that differs at residue 8, likely a read error; the protein shown was translated from the DNA. The V gene is TRDV1, the J gene TRDJ1; D unclear. CDR1 TSWWSYY and CDR2 QGS come from the germline V gene. The CDR3 extends over 19 amino acids. Trimming shortened V by 4 bases and J by 2 bases, and 26 bases separated the two germline ends. The CDR3 DNA reads TGTGCTCTTGGGGGACCACAAGAGGTGCCCCGTCTTGGAACCGATAAACTCATCTTT. Protein product: CALGGPQEVPRLGTDKLIF.

In regard to this clone: One base separates it from a far larger clone, so it is likely a read error. This sample includes further DNA sequences coding for the same CDR3. This chain uses TRDV1 with TRDJ1; 13 nucleotides match TRDD3. TCRdb carries no J gene annotation; the J gene was assigned here by matching the DNA with germline. The CDR3 consists of 21 residues. J gave up 8 bases and V 0 bases, and 21 bases lay outside the gene matches. Germline lookup yields CDR1 TSWWSYY and CDR2 QGS. The CDR3 nucleotides are TGTGCTCTTGGGGAACTAGGTAGTCTCCTAAATCCGTACTGGGGGATACGGAAACTCATCTTT. Translated, it gives CALGELGSLLNPYWGIRKLIF.

A few counts support this clone. A far larger clone is one nucleotide away, so this likely arose from a read error. This same CDR3 is encoded by further DNA sequences in the sample. V and J are TRDV2 and TRDJ1, with 7 nucleotides matching TRDD3. CDR3 size: 19 residues. With 2 bases clipped from V and 0 bases from J, the junction kept 17 bases outside the gene matches. CDR1 is GEAIGNYY, CDR2 EKD, per germline. The CDR3 region is CACDIVRTGGFQYTDKLIF. CDR3 coding DNA: TGTGCCTGTGACATCGTTCGTACCGGGGGATTTCAGTACACCGATAAACTCATCTTT.